This entry concerns a single TCR beta chain. This sample is part of a study of blood T cell repertoires in COVID-19. At the level of the study: T cells, B-cell-depleted T cells, or PBMCs provided the cDNA or gDNA that served as material.

Assay: immunoSEQ multiplex PCR; the TCRdb copy retains only in-frame clones and omits some. The sample holds 50,000 to 55,000 clones, roughly 89% seen once. CDR1 is MNHEY, CDR2 SMNVEV, per germline (reference sequence). The CDR3 runs 18 residues. J lost 8 bases, V lost 6 bases, and 19 bases had no gene match. The gene calls are TRBV27 and TRBJ2-2; 9 nucleotides line up with TRBD2. The sequenced material came from peripheral blood. The sequence derives from a man of 80 years or more with acute or convalescent COVID-19. The DNA of the CDR3 is TGTGCCAGCAGCCCCATTGGAGGACTAGCGTGGATGTCGGGGGAGCTGTTTTTT. Its protein is CASSPIGGLAWMSGELFF.